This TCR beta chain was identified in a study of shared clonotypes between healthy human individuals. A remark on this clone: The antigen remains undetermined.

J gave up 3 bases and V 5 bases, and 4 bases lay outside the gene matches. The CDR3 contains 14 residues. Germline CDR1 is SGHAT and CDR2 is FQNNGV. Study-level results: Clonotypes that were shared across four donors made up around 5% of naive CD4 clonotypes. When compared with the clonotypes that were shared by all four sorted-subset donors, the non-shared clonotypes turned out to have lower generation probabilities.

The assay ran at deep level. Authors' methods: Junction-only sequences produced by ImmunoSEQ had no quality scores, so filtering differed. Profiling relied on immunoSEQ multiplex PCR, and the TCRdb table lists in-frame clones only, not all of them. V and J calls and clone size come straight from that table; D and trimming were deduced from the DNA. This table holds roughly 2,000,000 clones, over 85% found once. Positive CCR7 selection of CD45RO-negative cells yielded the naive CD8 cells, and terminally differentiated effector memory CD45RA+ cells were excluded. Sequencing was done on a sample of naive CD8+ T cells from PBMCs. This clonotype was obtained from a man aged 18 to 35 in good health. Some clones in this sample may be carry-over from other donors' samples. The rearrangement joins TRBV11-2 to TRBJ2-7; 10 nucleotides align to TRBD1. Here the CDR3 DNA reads TGTGCCAGCAGCCCGACAGGGGGCTTCTACGAGCAGTACTTC. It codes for CASSPTGGFYEQYF.